The following is a TCR beta chain sequence with its context. TCRdb reprocessed the 5' RACE reads via MiXCR and lists one record per CDR3 protein. The sample carries some 250,000 distinct CDR3 sequences, around 10% recorded once. The source of the sample is a study of T-cell memory formation after mild COVID-19. Study summary: Clusters were largely donor specific.

CDR3 length: 14 residues. Germline V gene sequence: CDR1 MRHNA, CDR2 SNTAGT. Trimming took 0 bases from V and 8 from J, leaving 13 bases between them. Sequenced input: PBMCs or a T cell subset sorted from them (not recorded which). The chain recombines TRBV6-4 with TRBJ1-2; tentative D call: TRBD1 (5 bases). This receptor was obtained from a young man who had mild COVID-19 (a few samples of this study predate the infection). Cell type and time point are not known. The CDR3: CASSDSSGTRGYTF. CDR3 sequence (DNA): TGTGCCAGCAGTGACTCATCTGGGACGCGAGGCTACACCTTC.